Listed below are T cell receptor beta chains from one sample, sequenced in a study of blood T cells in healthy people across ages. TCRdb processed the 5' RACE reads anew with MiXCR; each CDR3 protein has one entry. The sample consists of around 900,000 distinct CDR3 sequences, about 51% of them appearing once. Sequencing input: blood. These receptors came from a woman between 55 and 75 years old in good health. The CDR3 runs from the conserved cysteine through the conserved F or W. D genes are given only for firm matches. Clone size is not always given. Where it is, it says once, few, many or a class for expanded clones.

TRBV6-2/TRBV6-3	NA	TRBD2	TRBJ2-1	CASGGRLAGDEQFF	TGTGCCAGCGGGGGTAGGCTAGCGGGAGATGAGCAGTTCTTC
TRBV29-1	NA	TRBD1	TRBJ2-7	CSTAGQGSYEQYF	TGCAGCACAGCGGGACAGGGGTCCTACGAGCAGTACTTC
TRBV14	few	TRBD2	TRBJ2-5	CASSPMMTSGTETQYF	TGTGCCAGCAGCCCGATGATGACTAGCGGGACGGAGACCCAGTACTTC
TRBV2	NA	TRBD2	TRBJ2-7	CASSTSGGEQYF	TGTGCCAGCAGTACAAGCGGGGGCGAGCAGTACTTC
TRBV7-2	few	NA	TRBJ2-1	CASSTNGLPENEQFF	TGTGCCAGCAGCACCAACGGACTCCCCGAAAATGAGCAGTTCTTC
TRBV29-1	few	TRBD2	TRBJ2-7	CSGGTGRSEQYF	TGCAGCGGAGGGACCGGGAGGAGCGAGCAGTACTTC
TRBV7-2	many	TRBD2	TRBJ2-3	CASSLALAGGTDTQYF	TGTGCCAGCAGCTTAGCGCTAGCGGGAGGGACAGATACGCAGTATTTT
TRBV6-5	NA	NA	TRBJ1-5	CASAPKGGRTNQPQHF	TGTGCCAGCGCCCCGAAAGGCGGCAGAACCAATCAGCCCCAGCATTTT
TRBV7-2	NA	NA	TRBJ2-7	CASSSLMGAGYEQYF	TGTGCCAGCAGCAGCTTAATGGGGGCGGGGTACGAGCAGTACTTC
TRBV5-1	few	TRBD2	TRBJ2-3	CASSGTQTSGRRSTDTQYF	TGCGCCAGCAGCGGGACACAGACTAGCGGGAGGAGAAGCACAGATACGCAGTATTTT
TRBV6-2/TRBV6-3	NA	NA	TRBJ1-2	CASSYRARGYGYTF	TGTGCCAGCAGTTACCGGGCTAGGGGCTATGGCTACACCTTC
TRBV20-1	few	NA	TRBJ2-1	CSARESSVSHNEQFF	TGCAGTGCTAGAGAATCTAGCGTGTCCCACAATGAGCAGTTCTTC
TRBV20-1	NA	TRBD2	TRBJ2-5	CSATLGGASQETQYF	TGCAGTGCGACCCTGGGAGGGGCCTCCCAAGAGACCCAGTACTTC
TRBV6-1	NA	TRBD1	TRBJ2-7	CASTGTGASWEQYF	TGTGCCAGCACCGGGACAGGGGCCTCATGGGAGCAGTACTTC
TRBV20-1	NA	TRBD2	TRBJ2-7	CSAYLAGGIEQYF	TGCAGTGCTTATCTAGCGGGAGGGATTGAGCAGTACTTC
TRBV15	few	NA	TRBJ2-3	CATSRLASSTDTQYF	TGTGCCACCAGCAGACTAGCCTCTAGCACAGATACGCAGTATTTT
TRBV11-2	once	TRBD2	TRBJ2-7	CASSLGLLAGGGGRSYEQYF	TGTGCCAGCAGCTTAGGTCTACTAGCGGGAGGCGGGGGCCGTTCCTACGAGCAGTACTTC
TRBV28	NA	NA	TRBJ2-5	CASSLAAIQETQYF	TGTGCCAGCAGCCTTGCCGCAATTCAAGAGACCCAGTACTTC
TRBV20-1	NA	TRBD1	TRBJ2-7	CSAIDTRDSYEQYF	TGCAGTGCTATAGATACCCGGGACAGCTACGAGCAGTACTTC
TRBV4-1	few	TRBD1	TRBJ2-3	CASSPLTGEDTQYF	TGCGCCAGCAGCCCTTTGACAGGGGAGGATACGCAGTATTTT
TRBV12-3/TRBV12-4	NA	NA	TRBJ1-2	CASGVVSVQGYGYTF	TGTGCCAGCGGGGTGGTGTCCGTTCAGGGCTATGGCTACACCTTC
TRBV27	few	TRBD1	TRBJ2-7	CASRPSRTGDSYEQYF	TGTGCCAGCAGGCCCAGCCGGACAGGGGATTCCTACGAGCAGTACTTC
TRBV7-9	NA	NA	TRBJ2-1	CASSLAAGGFYNEQFF	TGTGCCAGCAGCTTAGCAGCCGGGGGTTTTTACAATGAGCAGTTCTTC
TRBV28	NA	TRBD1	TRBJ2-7	CASRSTTGQAHEQYF	TGTGCCAGCAGATCAACGACAGGGCAGGCCCACGAGCAGTACTTC
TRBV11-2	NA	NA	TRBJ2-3	CASSPQGFMLDTQYF	TGTGCCAGCAGCCCACAGGGATTCATGTTGGATACGCAGTATTTT
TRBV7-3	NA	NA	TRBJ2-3	CASSPSPSGSTDTQYF	TGTGCCAGCAGCCCCTCTCCGAGCGGGAGCACAGATACGCAGTATTTT
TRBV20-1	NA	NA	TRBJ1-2	CSARGGAPNYGYTF	TGCAGTGCTAGGGGCGGGGCACCGAACTATGGCTACACCTTC
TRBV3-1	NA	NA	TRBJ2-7	CASSQDYSGAYEQYF	TGTGCCAGCAGCCAAGACTACTCGGGGGCCTACGAGCAGTACTTC
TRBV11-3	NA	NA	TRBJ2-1	CASSLSGNVYNEQFF	TGTGCCAGCAGCTTATCAGGGAACGTCTACAATGAGCAGTTCTTC
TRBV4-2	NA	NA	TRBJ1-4	CASSQRVEKLFF	TGTGCCAGCAGCCAGCGGGTTGAAAAACTGTTTTTT
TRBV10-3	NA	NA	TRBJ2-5	CAAGQETQYF	TGCGCGGCGGGGCAAGAGACCCAGTACTTC
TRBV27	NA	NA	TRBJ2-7	CASSPHRGGEQYF	TGTGCCAGCAGTCCTCACAGGGGAGGTGAGCAGTACTTC
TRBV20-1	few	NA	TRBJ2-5	CSALDQLGSWYQETQYF	TGCAGTGCCCTCGACCAACTTGGGAGCTGGTACCAAGAGACCCAGTACTTC
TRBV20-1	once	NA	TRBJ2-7	CSAMDRTYEQYF	TGCAGTGCTATGGACAGAACCTACGAGCAGTACTTC
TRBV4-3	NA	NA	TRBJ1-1	CASSQGFGGDTNEEAFF	TGCGCCAGCAGCCAAGGGTTTGGGGGTGACACCAACGAGGAAGCTTTCTTT
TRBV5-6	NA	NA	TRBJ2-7	CASSSWYEQYF	TGTGCCAGCAGCTCGTGGTACGAGCAGTACTTC
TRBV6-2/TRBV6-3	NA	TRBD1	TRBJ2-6	CASSDAGTGVSGANVLTF	TGTGCCAGCAGTGATGCCGGGACAGGGGTCTCTGGGGCCAACGTCCTGACTTTC
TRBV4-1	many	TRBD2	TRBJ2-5	CASSHGLAGTETQYF	TGCGCCAGCAGCCATGGACTAGCGGGTACGGAGACCCAGTACTTC
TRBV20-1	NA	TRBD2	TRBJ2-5	CSAAPSGSGETQYF	TGCAGTGCAGCCCCTAGCGGGAGCGGAGAGACCCAGTACTTC
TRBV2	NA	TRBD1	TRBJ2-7	CASSSTTGISYEQYF	TGTGCCAGCAGCTCAACGACAGGGATCTCCTACGAGCAGTACTTC
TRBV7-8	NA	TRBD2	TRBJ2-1	CASRRPGLAQYNEQFF	TGTGCCAGCAGACGACCGGGACTAGCGCAATACAATGAGCAGTTCTTC
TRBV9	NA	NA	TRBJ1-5	CASSVAWGWDQPQHF	TGTGCCAGCAGCGTAGCATGGGGGTGGGATCAGCCCCAGCATTTT
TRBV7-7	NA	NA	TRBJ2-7	CASSLDEGPYEQYF	TGTGCCAGCAGCTTAGATGAGGGGCCCTACGAGCAGTACTTC
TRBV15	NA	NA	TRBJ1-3	CATSRPDYSGNTIYF	TGTGCCACCAGCAGACCCGACTACTCTGGAAACACCATATATTTT
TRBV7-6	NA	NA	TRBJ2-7	CASSPGAFYEQYF	TGTGCCAGCAGCCCCGGCGCTTTCTACGAGCAGTACTTC
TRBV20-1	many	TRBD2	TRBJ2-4	CSAGVAGEGFGNIQYF	TGCAGTGCTGGAGTAGCGGGAGAGGGGTTCGGAAACATTCAGTACTTC
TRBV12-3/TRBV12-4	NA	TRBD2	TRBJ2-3	CASSPLSGRTSTDTQYF	TGTGCCAGCAGTCCTCTTAGCGGGAGGACTAGCACAGATACGCAGTATTTT
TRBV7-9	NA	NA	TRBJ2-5	CASSRGTVNRGTQYF	TGTGCCAGCAGCCGCGGGACAGTGAATCGAGGGACCCAGTACTTC
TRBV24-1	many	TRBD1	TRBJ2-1	CATSETGTGSYNEQFF	TGTGCCACCAGTGAGACCGGGACAGGATCCTACAATGAGCAGTTCTTC
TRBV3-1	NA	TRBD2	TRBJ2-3	CASSQFSGSTDTQYF	TGTGCCAGCAGCCAATTTAGCGGGAGCACAGATACGCAGTATTTT
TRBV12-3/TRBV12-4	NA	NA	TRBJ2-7	CASSHGSYNEQYF	TGTGCCAGCAGCCACGGGAGTTACAATGAGCAGTACTTC
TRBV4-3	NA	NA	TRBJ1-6	CASSQAPTQPGNSPLHF	TGCGCCAGCAGCCAAGCCCCGACACAACCCGGGAATTCACCCCTCCACTTT
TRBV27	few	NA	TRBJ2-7	CASNSLSSRKGLVEQYF	TGTGCCAGCAATTCCCTCAGTTCTAGGAAAGGGCTGGTCGAGCAGTACTTC
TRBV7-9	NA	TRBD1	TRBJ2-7	CASSLRLGTGASYEQYF	TGTGCCAGCAGCTTACGTCTCGGAACAGGGGCTTCCTACGAGCAGTACTTC
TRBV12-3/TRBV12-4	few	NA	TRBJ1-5	CASSIGFPGGNQPQHF	TGTGCCAGCAGTATCGGCTTCCCGGGCGGCAATCAGCCCCAGCATTTT
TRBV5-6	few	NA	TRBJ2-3	CASSPDMPGTQYF	TGTGCCAGCAGCCCGGACATGCCGGGTACGCAGTATTTT